This TCR beta chain came from a study of OX40 agonist ivuxolimab in advanced cancers. V lost 0 bases to trimming and J lost 1 base, with 4 bases between them. CDR1 SGHRS and CDR2 YFSETQ come from the germline V gene. This CDR3 comprises 14 residues. The assay was immunoSEQ multiplex PCR, and TCRdb's table has in-frame clones only and misses some. The table has roughly 70,000 clones, 80% to 90% seen once. This clonotype originated in an adult with an advanced solid tumor such as melanoma, head and neck, liver or kidney cancer. Here the sequenced sample was CD4+ or CD8+ T cells sorted from blood, taken in a trial of the OX40 agonist ivuxolimab. The V gene is TRBV5-1, the J gene TRBJ2-2; D call uncertain. CDR3 in amino acids: CASSLDRNTGELFF. The CDR3, as DNA: TGCGCCAGCAGCTTGGACAGGAACACCGGGGAGCTGTTTTTT.